The source of this TCR beta chain is a study of graft-versus-host responses after intestinal transplantation (TCRdb year 2021). In terms of the full investigation: The transplants that recipients received were multivisceral, liver-intestinal, or isolated intestinal. Every recipient was given anti-thymocyte globulin induction, followed by 2 to 4 years of maintenance tacrolimus and steroids. A peak of at least 4% donor T cells among recipient peripheral blood mononuclear cells was the definition used for donor T cell macrochimerism. Bulk TCR-beta CDR3 sequencing was used to track graft-versus-host and host-versus-graft alloreactive T cell clones in the graft, circulation and bone marrow after intestinal transplantation. The cohort enrolled around 25 intestinal transplant recipients including one retransplant, and a few patients lacking pretransplant specimens were excluded. To identify alloreactive clones, pre-transplant mixed lymphocyte reaction products were sequenced and then compared with unstimulated pre-transplant donor and recipient T cells. Rather than being sequenced by the commercial service, samples from a few later patients were sequenced in-house on an Illumina MiSeq and processed with MiXCR.

About this clone: No cognate antigen has been identified for it. The sample holds no much larger clone one base away, and base qualities are not on file.

Broad study findings and their caveats: GvH clones were detected in recipient bone marrow, and some of these GvH clones were observed earlier in ileal mucosa or blood, consistent with an intestinal mucosal origin. Early after transplant, declines in HvG clones were associated with peak levels of circulating GvH clones. Conclusions were limited by the relatively low number and heterogeneity of intestinal transplant patients. High GvH to HvG T cell clonal ratios were observed in the allografts of patients with donor T cell macrochimerism.

The library was obtained by the immunoSEQ multiplex PCR assay. For most patients, genomic DNA was isolated with the Qiagen DNeasy Blood and Tissue Kit and shipped frozen to Adaptive Biotechnologies for TCR sequencing. For most patients, genomic DNA was subjected to high-throughput TCR-beta CDR3 sequencing by Adaptive Biotechnologies. The authors processed their data as follows. TCR sequencing data were retrieved from Adaptive's ImmunoSEQ software for 18 patients, whereas three other patients were processed with MiXCR and VDJtools. To correct CD4 versus CD8 sorting errors, any sequence found in both subsets at a frequency ratio below 5:1 was removed. CDR3 nucleotide sequences shared by donor and recipient were removed because the origin of these sequences could not be assigned. To count as alloreactive, a clone needed at least 2-fold expansion over unstimulated cells and a minimum CFSE-low frequency of 0.002% (template counts) or 0.001% (read counts). Clones detected in sequenced pre-transplant spleen, lymph node, or MLR CFSE-low populations of the donor or recipient were defined as mappable. The cumulative frequency of alloreactive clones was calculated as a percentage of all sequences, weighted by copy number. TCRdb mirrors the immuneACCESS table, restricted to in-frame sequences. Some clones are absent from its copies; in checked studies, under half trace to an unresolved V gene, and the reason for the others is unknown. That table is the source of V, J and clone size, and D and trimming were worked out from the DNA. The sample table records about 89,000 clones; 93% of these occur just once. Approximately 2% of the sample goes to the ten largest clones.

The time point label, as the study defines it: cells obtained before transplantation from donor or recipient. CD3+CD4+ and CD3+CD8+ populations were FACS-sorted from unstimulated pre-transplant donor and recipient cells taken from spleen or lymph nodes. The CDR3, cysteine through phenylalanine, is 16 amino acids long. The CDR3 DNA has 48 bases and is translated from base 1. CDR1 SGHTA and CDR2 FQGNSA were looked up in the germline V gene. The germline V and J ends show losses of 1 base and 5 bases respectively, and no gene match explains 8 bases of the junction. The specimen was unstimulated CD8+ T cells sorted from spleen or lymph node cells, collected before intestinal transplant. The TCR comes from a human donor who received an intestinal transplant. Recombination joined TRBV7-2 with TRBJ2-4; 7 central nucleotides agree with TRBD1. The sequenced DNA: TGTGCCAGCAGCTTAGACCCACTCGACAGGGAAAACATTCAGTACTTC. This yields the protein CASSLDPLDRENIQYF.